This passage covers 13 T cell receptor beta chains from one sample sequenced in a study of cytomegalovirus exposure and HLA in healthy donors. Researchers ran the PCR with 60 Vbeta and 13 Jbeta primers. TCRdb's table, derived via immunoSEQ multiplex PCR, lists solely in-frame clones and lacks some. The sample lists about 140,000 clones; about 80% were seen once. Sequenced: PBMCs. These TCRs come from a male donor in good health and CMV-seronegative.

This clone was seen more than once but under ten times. CDR3 sequence reads: CASSRTGTGGAYGYTF. For the CDR3, the DNA is TGTGCCAGCAGCCGAACCGGGACAGGGGGCGCCTATGGCTACACCTTC. This chain uses TRBV9 with TRBJ1-2, with TRBD1 matching over 12 bases. CDR3 length: 16 amino acids. The V segment lost 4 bases and the J segment 4 bases; nucleotides outside the gene matches: 8. Germline CDR1 is SGDLS and CDR2 is YYNGEE.

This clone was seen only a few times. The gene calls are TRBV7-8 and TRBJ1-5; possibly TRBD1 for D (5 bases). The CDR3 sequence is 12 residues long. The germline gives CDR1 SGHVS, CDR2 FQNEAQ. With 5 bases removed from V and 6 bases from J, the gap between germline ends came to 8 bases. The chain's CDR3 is CASSDGGQPQHF. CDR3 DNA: TGTGCCAGCAGCGACGGGGGTCAGCCCCAGCATTTT.

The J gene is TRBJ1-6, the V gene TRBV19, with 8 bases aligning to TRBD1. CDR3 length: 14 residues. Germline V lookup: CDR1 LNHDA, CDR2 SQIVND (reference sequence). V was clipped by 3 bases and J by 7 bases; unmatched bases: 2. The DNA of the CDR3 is TGTGCCAGTAGTATCTGGACAGGGAATTCACCCCTCCACTTT. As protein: CASSIWTGNSPLHF.

The CDR3 is CASSESFGQGFGQPQHF. CDR3 bases: TGCGCCAGCAGTGAGTCCTTCGGACAGGGGTTTGGTCAGCCCCAGCATTTT. The V gene is TRBV10-2, the J gene TRBJ1-5; 9 nucleotides match TRBD1. CDR1 WSHSY and CDR2 SAAADI come from the germline V gene. V was pared by 0 bases and J by 6 bases, with 9 bases of the junction left unmatched. This CDR3 is built from 17 residues.

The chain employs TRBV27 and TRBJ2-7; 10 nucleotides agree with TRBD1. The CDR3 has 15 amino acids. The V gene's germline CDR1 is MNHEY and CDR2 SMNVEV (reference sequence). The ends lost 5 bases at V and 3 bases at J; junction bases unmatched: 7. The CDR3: CASSHRDRGLYEQYF. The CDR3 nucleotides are TGTGCCAGCAGTCACCGGGACAGGGGTCTCTACGAGCAGTACTTC.

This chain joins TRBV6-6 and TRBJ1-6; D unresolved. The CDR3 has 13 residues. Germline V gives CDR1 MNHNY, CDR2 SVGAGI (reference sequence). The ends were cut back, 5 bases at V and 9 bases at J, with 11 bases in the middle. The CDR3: CASSSLLGSPLHF. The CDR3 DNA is TGTGCCAGCAGTAGTCTACTCGGTTCACCCCTCCACTTT.

The CDR3 DNA is TGTGCCAGCAGCTTAGGACAGCGTTACGAGCAGTACTTC. Protein: CASSLGQRYEQYF. This chain connects TRBV7-3 to TRBJ2-7; possibly TRBD1 for D (6 bases). Germline loops: CDR1 SGHTA, CDR2 FQGTGA. The ends were cut back, 2 bases at V and 4 bases at J, with 9 bases in the middle. This CDR3 comprises 13 residues.

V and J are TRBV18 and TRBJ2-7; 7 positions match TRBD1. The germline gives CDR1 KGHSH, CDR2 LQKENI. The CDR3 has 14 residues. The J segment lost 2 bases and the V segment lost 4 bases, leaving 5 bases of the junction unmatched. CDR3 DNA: TGTGCCAGCTCACACCGGGACAGCCCCTACGAGCAGTACTTC. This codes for CASSHRDSPYEQYF.

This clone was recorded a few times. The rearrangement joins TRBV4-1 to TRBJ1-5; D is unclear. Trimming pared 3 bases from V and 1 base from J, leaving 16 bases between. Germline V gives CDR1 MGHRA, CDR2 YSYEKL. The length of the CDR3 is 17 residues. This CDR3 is CASSQLDLGLSNQPQHF. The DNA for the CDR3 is TGCGCCAGCAGCCAGTTGGATTTAGGACTGAGCAATCAGCCCCAGCATTTT.

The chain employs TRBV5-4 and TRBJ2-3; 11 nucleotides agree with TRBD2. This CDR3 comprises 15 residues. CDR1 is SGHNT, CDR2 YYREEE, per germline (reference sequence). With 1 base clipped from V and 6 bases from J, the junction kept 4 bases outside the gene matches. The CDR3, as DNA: TGTGCCAGCAGCTTGACTAGCGGGGGACGGGATACGCAGTATTTT. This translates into CASSLTSGGRDTQYF.

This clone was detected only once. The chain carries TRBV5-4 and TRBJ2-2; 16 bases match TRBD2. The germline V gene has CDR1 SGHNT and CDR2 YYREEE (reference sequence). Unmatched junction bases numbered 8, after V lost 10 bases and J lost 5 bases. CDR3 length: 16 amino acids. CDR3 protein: CARGLAGGQETGELFF. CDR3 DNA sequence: TGTGCCCGGGGACTAGCGGGGGGGCAGGAGACCGGGGAGCTGTTTTTT.

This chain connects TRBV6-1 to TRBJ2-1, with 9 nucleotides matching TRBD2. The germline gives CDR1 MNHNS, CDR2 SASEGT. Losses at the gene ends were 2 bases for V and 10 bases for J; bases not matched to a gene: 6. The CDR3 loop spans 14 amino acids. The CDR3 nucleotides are TGTGCCAGCAGTGAATTAGCGGGGGTTCAAGAGCAGTTCTTC. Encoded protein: CASSELAGVQEQFF.

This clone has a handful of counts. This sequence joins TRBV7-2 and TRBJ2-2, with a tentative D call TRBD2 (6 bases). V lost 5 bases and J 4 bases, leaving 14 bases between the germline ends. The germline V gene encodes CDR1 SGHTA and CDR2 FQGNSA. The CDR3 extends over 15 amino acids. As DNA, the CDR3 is TGTGCCAGCAGCCTCCTGTGGAGGGCCACCGGGGAGCTGTTTTTT. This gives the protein CASSLLWRATGELFF.